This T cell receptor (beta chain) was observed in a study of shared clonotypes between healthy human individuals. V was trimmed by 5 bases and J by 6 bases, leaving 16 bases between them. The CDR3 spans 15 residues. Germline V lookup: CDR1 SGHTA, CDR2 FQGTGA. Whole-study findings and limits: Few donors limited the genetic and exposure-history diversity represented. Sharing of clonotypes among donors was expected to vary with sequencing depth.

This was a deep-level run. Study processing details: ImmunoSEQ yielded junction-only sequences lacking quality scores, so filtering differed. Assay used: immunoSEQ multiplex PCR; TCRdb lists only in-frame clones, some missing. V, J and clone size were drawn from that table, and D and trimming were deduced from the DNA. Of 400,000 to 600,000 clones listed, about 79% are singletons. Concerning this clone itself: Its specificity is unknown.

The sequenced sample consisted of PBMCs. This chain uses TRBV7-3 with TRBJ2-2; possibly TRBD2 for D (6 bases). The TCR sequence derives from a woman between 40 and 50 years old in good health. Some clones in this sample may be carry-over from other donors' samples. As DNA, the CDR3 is TGTGCCAGCAGCCCGACTAGGGGAGACGCCGGGGAGCTGTTTTTT. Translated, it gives CASSPTRGDAGELFF.